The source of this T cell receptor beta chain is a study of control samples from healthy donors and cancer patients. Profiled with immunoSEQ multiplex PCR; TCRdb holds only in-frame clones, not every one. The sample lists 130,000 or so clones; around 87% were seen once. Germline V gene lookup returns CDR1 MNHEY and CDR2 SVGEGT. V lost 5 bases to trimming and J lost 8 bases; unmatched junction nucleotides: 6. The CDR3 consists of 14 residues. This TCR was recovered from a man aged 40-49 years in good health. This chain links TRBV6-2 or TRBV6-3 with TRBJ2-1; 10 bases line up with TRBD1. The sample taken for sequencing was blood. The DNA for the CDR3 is TGTGCCAGCAGTCGGACAGGGGGTATGTATGAGCAGTTCTTC. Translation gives CASSRTGGMYEQFF.